The 24 T cell receptor beta chains below all came from one sample that was sequenced in a study of blood T cells in healthy people across ages. Primers used in a second PCR of roughly 6 to 11 cycles were a sample-barcoded 5' primer and a J-beta primer mix. MiXCR, applied by TCRdb to the 5' RACE reads, yields one record per CDR3 protein. The table lists approximately 600,000 distinct CDR3 sequences, under 70% of them singletons. Sequenced input: blood. These receptors all come from a man aged 55-75 years in good health.

The genes are TRBV2 and TRBJ1-2; a possible D gene is TRBD1 (5 bases). Germline loops: CDR1 SNHLY, CDR2 FYNNEI. This CDR3 spans 12 amino acids. Trimming removed 10 bases at V and 7 bases at J, with 16 bases between. DNA of the CDR3: TGTGCCACGCGGGACTCCGCGGCTGGCTACACCTTC. Encoded protein: CATRDSAAGYTF.

This chain connects TRBV7-9 to TRBJ1-5; no definite D call. CDR3 length: 15 amino acids. CDR1 and CDR2 (germline): SEHNR, FQNEAQ (reference sequence). V lost 3 bases to trimming and J lost 7 bases, with 16 bases between them. CDR3 coding DNA: TGTGCCAGCAGCTTGGGCAACCGAGCGGGCCAGCCCCAGCATTTT. It encodes CASSLGNRAGQPQHF.

V gene TRBV10-3 combines with J gene TRBJ2-3, with 7 bases matching TRBD1. CDR3 length equals 15 residues. Germline CDR1 ENHRY, CDR2 SYGVKD. Trimming removed 7 bases from V and 3 bases from J; junction bases left unmatched: 10. CDR3 nucleotide sequence: TGTGCCATCACCACAGGACAGGCCGGGACAGATACGCAGTATTTT. This translates into CAITTGQAGTDTQYF.

V gene TRBV14 combines with J gene TRBJ2-5; D remains unclear. V lost 1 base and J lost 5, with 26 bases in between. Looked up from germline, CDR1 is SGHDN and CDR2 is FVKESK. This CDR3 has 19 residues. The CDR3 protein is CASSQVTKGPAGLMETQYF. The DNA for the CDR3 is TGTGCCAGCAGCCAAGTAACAAAGGGCCCTGCTGGCCTCATGGAGACCCAGTACTTC.

The rearrangement uses TRBV20-1 and TRBJ2-5; 11 nucleotides match TRBD2. CDR1 is DFQATT, CDR2 SNEGSKA, per germline (reference sequence). The CDR3 contains 16 residues. Unmatched junction bases numbered 8, after V lost 1 base and J lost 4 bases. The CDR3 here is CSARVGTSGGSETQYF. The CDR3 coding sequence is TGCAGTGCTAGAGTGGGGACTAGCGGCGGGTCAGAGACCCAGTACTTC.

As concerns this clonotype: Relative to the germline gene, one junction end is altered; a read error may explain this. The genes are TRBV20-1 and TRBJ2-1; 7 bases agree with TRBD2. Germline lookup yields CDR1 DFQATT and CDR2 SNEGSKA (reference sequence). CDR3 size: 16 residues. Written as DNA, the CDR3 is TGCAGTGCCAGAGATAGCGGGCCCAGCTCCTACAATGAGCAGTTCTTC. As protein: CSARDSGPSSYNEQFF.

This chain links TRBV5-1 with TRBJ2-3; D uncertain. This CDR3 has 14 residues. Per germline, CDR1 SGHRS and CDR2 YFSETQ. V gave up 4 bases and J gave up 8 bases, with 17 bases separating them. CDR3 DNA: TGCGCCAGCAGCACCGACCCACCAAGAGGTACGCAGTATTTT. Residues: CASSTDPPRGTQYF.

As to this clonotype: One end of the junction is discordant with germline, which a read error may explain. This rearrangement joins TRBV5-1 to TRBJ2-5, with 7 bases aligning to TRBD1. The CDR3 is made up of 15 amino acids. The germline gives CDR1 SGHRS, CDR2 YFSETQ. CDR3 sequence: CASSLTGASQEAQYF. Written as DNA, the CDR3 is TGCGCCAGCAGCTTGACAGGGGCATCTCAAGAGGCCCAGTACTTC.

This chain links TRBV6-2 or TRBV6-3 with TRBJ2-2; D possibly matches TRBD1 or TRBD2 (5 bases each). CDR3 length: 17 residues. Germline CDR1 is MNHEY and CDR2 is SVGEGT. The germline V and J ends were trimmed by 4 bases and 6 bases, with 21 bases remaining between them. CDR3 nucleotides: TGTGCCAGCAGTTCCTACGGGGCAGCTGGTTGGGCCGGGGAGCTGTTTTTT. This translates into CASSSYGAAGWAGELFF.

The rearrangement uses TRBV6-4 and TRBJ2-1, with 7 bases fitting TRBD1. The CDR3 consists of 13 residues. V gave up 6 bases and J gave up 8 bases; unmatched junction bases: 7. Germline-derived CDR1 and CDR2 are MRHNA and SNTAGT. As DNA, the CDR3 is TGTGCCAGCAGCGTAATAGGGGGCTATGAGCAGTTCTTC. Translated: CASSVIGGYEQFF.

This clonotype was seen only a few times. The chain has TRBV9 and TRBJ2-7, with a possible D match to TRBD2 (5 bases). The CDR3 has 12 residues. The V end was cut by 0 bases, the J end by 5 bases, with 6 bases between. Germline assignment: CDR1 SGDLS and CDR2 YYNGEE. Written as DNA, the CDR3 is TGTGCCAGCAGCGTAGCGGGGAACGAGCAGTACTTC. The encoded protein is CASSVAGNEQYF.

In regard to this clonotype: Since a much larger clone is just one base distant, this may be a read error. The genes are TRBV20-1 and TRBJ1-2; possibly TRBD1 for D (5 bases). Germline assignment: CDR1 DFQATT and CDR2 SNEGSKA (reference sequence). This CDR3 is 11 amino acids long. This chain's CDR3 is CRCEGDYGYTF. In DNA, the CDR3 is TGCAGGTGTGAAGGGGACTATGGCTACACCTTC.

The chain recombines TRBV20-1 with TRBJ2-1, with 10 bases aligning to TRBD2. Judging by the DNA end, TRBJ2-7 fits better; the J call may be wrong. Per the germline V gene, CDR1 is DFQATT and CDR2 is SNEGSKA (reference sequence). The CDR3 is made up of 16 amino acids. CDR3 in amino acids: CSASGLAGVTYNEQYF. The CDR3 DNA sequence: TGCAGTGCTAGCGGGCTAGCGGGGGTAACCTACAATGAGCAGTACTTC.

V is TRBV5-1 and J is TRBJ2-1, with D unresolved. The CDR3 runs to 14 residues. Trimming removed 0 bases at V and 4 bases at J, with 8 bases between. CDR1 is SGHRS and CDR2 is YFSETQ in the germline V gene. The CDR3 DNA reads TGCGCCAGCAGCTTGGCCCCAGAGTACAATGAGCAGTTCTTC. Translated, it gives CASSLAPEYNEQFF.

This rearrangement joins TRBV6-2 or TRBV6-3 to TRBJ2-6; possibly TRBD2 for D (6 bases). The CDR3 sequence is 20 residues long. CDR1 and CDR2 (germline): MNHEY, SVGEGT. V was cut by 3 bases and J by 0 bases, with 21 bases left in between. CDR3 nucleotide sequence: TGTGCCAGCAGTTATTTCGGTGCAGGGACCGGGAGCTCTGGGGCCAACGTCCTGACTTTC. Residues: CASSYFGAGTGSSGANVLTF.

The table lists this clonotype with a few counts. The chain joins TRBV20-1 to TRBJ1-6; TRBD1 agrees at 9 bases. CDR3 length: 15 amino acids. The V gene's germline CDR1 is DFQATT and CDR2 SNEGSKA (reference sequence). The V and J ends lost 3 bases and 7 bases, in that order; junction bases with no gene match: 7. The CDR3 loop reads CSASPAQGANSPLHF. CDR3 DNA: TGCAGTGCTAGCCCAGCACAGGGGGCGAATTCACCCCTCCACTTT.

This clonotype was recorded a few times. The chain employs TRBV3-1 and TRBJ2-1, with TRBD2 matching 8 bases. In germline, CDR1 is LGHDT, CDR2 YNNKEL (reference sequence). The CDR3 runs 20 residues. After removal of 1 base from V and 0 bases from J, the junction contained 14 bases not matched to a gene. CDR3 region: CASSQVNPLLAGPSYNEQFF. In DNA, the CDR3 is TGTGCCAGCAGCCAAGTCAACCCCCTTCTAGCGGGCCCCTCCTACAATGAGCAGTTCTTC.

In this sample, this clonotype turned up once. The chain has TRBV28 and TRBJ2-7; D call uncertain. V gave up 3 bases and J gave up 0 bases, with 15 bases separating them. This CDR3 contains 16 residues. CDR1 MDHEN and CDR2 SYDVKM come from the germline V gene. CDR3 residues: CASSFTPSSLSYEQYF. Written as DNA, the CDR3 is TGTGCCAGCAGTTTTACCCCAAGCTCCCTCTCCTACGAGCAGTACTTC.

CDR3 bases: TGTGCCAGCAGCCCCTGGCTGGGTGAGCAGTACTTC. It codes for CASSPWLGEQYF. The chain joins TRBV3-1 to TRBJ2-7; D gene unclear. Between the trimmed V and J ends, which lost 4 bases and 7 bases, there was a span of 11 bases. The CDR3 consists of 12 residues. Per germline, CDR1 LGHDT and CDR2 YNNKEL (reference sequence).

J is TRBJ1-1 and V is TRBV6-1; 7 bases align to TRBD1. The CDR3 extends over 13 amino acids. Germline lookup yields CDR1 MNHNS and CDR2 SASEGT. After removal of 4 bases from V and 3 bases from J, the junction contained 2 bases not matched to a gene. The CDR3 DNA follows: TGTGCCAGCAGTGGCAGGGGGGACACTGAAGCTTTCTTT. Translated: CASSGRGDTEAFF.

This clonotype was observed many times. This rearrangement joins TRBV4-2 to TRBJ2-6; D remains ambiguous. Trimming stripped 5 bases from V and 0 bases from J, with 8 bases between. The germline V gene has CDR1 LGHNA and CDR2 YNFKEQ. The CDR3 length is 15 residues. CDR3 bases: TGTGCCAGCAGCTGGATCGACTCTGGGGCCAACGTCCTGACTTTC. This gives the protein CASSWIDSGANVLTF.

The chain recombines TRBV9 with TRBJ2-7; 10 positions agree with TRBD2. Germline CDR1 SGDLS, CDR2 YYNGEE. V shed 2 bases, J shed 3 bases, and the junction held 8 bases outside the gene matches. This CDR3 is 16 amino acids long. CDR3 in DNA: TGTGCCAGCAGCGTGGATAGCGGGGGGTATCTCTACGAGCAGTACTTC. It translates to CASSVDSGGYLYEQYF. Filled out from reference TRBV9 and TRBJ2-7, the complete variable domain reads DSGVTQTPKHLITATGQRVTLRCSPRSGDLSVYWYQQSLDQGLQFLIQYYNGEERAKGNILERFSAQQFPDLHSELNLSSLELGDSALYFCASSVDSGGYLYEQYFGPGTRLTVT.

This clonotype has more than one count but fewer than ten. The chain carries TRBV20-1 and TRBJ1-5; D is unclear. The CDR3 length is 14 residues. The germline gives CDR1 DFQATT, CDR2 SNEGSKA (reference sequence). Trimming removed 4 bases at V and 2 bases at J, with 12 bases between. The CDR3 reads CSATTIDGNQPQHF. In DNA form, the CDR3 reads TGCAGTGCTACTACCATCGATGGCAATCAGCCCCAGCATTTT.

The chain has TRBV12-3 or TRBV12-4 and TRBJ2-3; D ambiguous. The CDR3 has 14 residues. V was clipped by 6 bases and J by 3 bases, with 13 bases between them. CDR3 amino acids: CASRYGRNTDTQYF. The CDR3 coding sequence is TGTGCCAGCAGATACGGAAGGAATACAGATACGCAGTATTTT.